The clone carrying this T cell receptor (beta chain) was counted at least ten times. The antigen is unknown. RNA transcripts served as template for amplifying TCR beta CDR3 sequences. RT-PCR was first run with HTBI primers, then multiplex PCR in a second round. TCRdb ran MiXCR on the multiplex PCR reads and lists one entry per CDR3 protein. The data contain around 1,000,000 distinct CDR3 sequences, about two fifths of them seen just once; the ten biggest clones take up approximately 10%. V was clipped by 4 bases and J by 2 bases, with 12 bases between them. This CDR3 is 14 amino acids long. Looked up from germline, CDR1 is ENHRY and CDR2 is SYGVKD. The data stem from a study of Graves' ophthalmopathy and Graves' hyperthyroidism. Study observations and caveats: The model predicted progression of ophthalmopathy with a sensitivity of about 70%, and its specificity was less than 85%. Discriminating ophthalmopathy from stable hyperthyroidism, a 13-signature model attained a sensitivity of about 89% and a specificity of 81.08%. Most thyroid clonotypes with frequency above 0.001 were detected in blood too.

Other autoimmune diseases, uncontrolled infections, pregnancy or lactation led to the exclusion of patients. The chain employs TRBV10-3 and TRBJ2-7; the D gene is possibly TRBD2 (6 bases). The TCR was taken from an adult man with Graves' hyperthyroidism. Sequences were obtained from peripheral blood or thyroid tissue (not recorded which). The CDR3 DNA reads TGTGCCATCAGTGGGGGGGATAACCCCTACGAGCAGTACTTC. Its protein product is CAISGGDNPYEQYF.